The 20 T cell receptor beta chains given below trace back to one sample, sequenced in a study of long-term antiretroviral therapy in people with HIV. The assay used was immunoSEQ (version v3.0), run at survey level. Clones were read by immunoSEQ multiplex PCR, and TCRdb kept only the in-frame ones, dropping some. The sample records about 39,000 clones, approximately 85% being singletons. Here the sequenced sample was unsorted PBMCs, taken 3.1 years after starting antiretroviral therapy. These receptors were taken from a woman in her 50s with HIV.

The chain combines TRBV9 with TRBJ1-4; D may be TRBD1 (5 bases). Germline V gives CDR1 SGDLS, CDR2 YYNGEE. This CDR3 region has 14 residues. V lost 3 bases to trimming and J lost 7 bases, with 13 bases between them. The CDR3 protein is CASSASGSVEKLFF. The CDR3 coding sequence is TGTGCCAGCAGCGCTTCAGGGAGTGTTGAAAAACTGTTTTTT.

This clone came up once. The chain uses TRBV7-5 and TRBJ1-5; the D call TRBD1 from the table was never checked on the DNA. TRBV7-5 is a known pseudogene. The CDR3 consists of 14 residues. CDR3 loop: CARILDSRDQPQHF. In DNA, the CDR3 is TGTGCCAGAATCTTGGACAGCCGGGATCAGCCCCAGCATTTT.

This rearrangement joins TRBV4-3 to TRBJ1-3, with 7 nucleotides matching TRBD1. J lost 0 bases, V lost 4 bases, and 9 bases had no gene match. CDR1 and CDR2 from the germline V gene are LGHNA and YSLEER. The length of the CDR3 is 17 residues. The CDR3 DNA follows: TGCGCCAGCAGCCCCGTCCCGGGACAGATCTCTGGAAACACCATATATTTT. Its protein product is CASSPVPGQISGNTIYF.

The chain employs TRBV7-8 and TRBJ1-2; D uncertain. CDR1 and CDR2 (germline): SGHVS, FQNEAQ. V was pared by 0 bases and J by 4 bases, with 9 bases between. The CDR3 spans 14 residues. Here the CDR3 reads CASSLASGSYGYTF. The DNA of the CDR3 is TGTGCCAGCAGCTTAGCGTCCGGATCCTATGGCTACACCTTC. The variable domain in full, with the rest retrieved from reference TRBV7-8 and TRBJ1-2, is GAGVSQSPRYKVAKRGQDVALRCDPISGHVSLFWYQQALGQGPEFLTYFQNEAQLDKSGLPSDRFFAERPEGSVSTLKIQRTQQEDSAVYLCASSLASGSYGYTFGSGTRLTVV.

The chain carries TRBV2 and TRBJ2-2; the D gene is possibly TRBD1 (5 bases). The CDR3 extends over 15 amino acids. Trimming cost V 2 bases and J 2 bases, with 9 bases left between them. CDR1 and CDR2 from the germline V gene are SNHLY and FYNNEI. In DNA form, the CDR3 reads TGTGCCAGCAGTGAACAGACAGATAACACCGGGGAGCTGTTTTTT. Residues: CASSEQTDNTGELFF.

A single count supports this clone. J is TRBJ2-3 and V is TRBV11-3; 7 nucleotides align to TRBD1. The germline V gene encodes CDR1 SGHNT and CDR2 YENEEA. The CDR3 sequence is 17 residues long. The J segment lost 1 base and the V segment lost 5 bases, leaving 12 bases of the junction unmatched. CDR3 in DNA: TGTGCCAGCAGCCACCGGGGACAGCCTTCTGGCACAGATACGCAGTATTTT. Protein product: CASSHRGQPSGTDTQYF.

The CDR3, as DNA: TGTGCCAGCAGCTCGCAGGGTCGGGCCACCGGGGAGCTGTTTTTT. Its protein is CASSSQGRATGELFF. V and J are TRBV7-2 and TRBJ2-2, with a tentative D call TRBD1 (5 bases). Trimming took off 4 bases at V and 4 bases at J, with 13 bases between the two ends. Germline lookup yields CDR1 SGHTA and CDR2 FQGNSA. The CDR3 is made up of 15 amino acids.

V and J are TRBV7-2 and TRBJ2-7, with 11 bases fitting TRBD1. The V segment lost 5 bases and the J segment 4 bases; nucleotides outside the gene matches: 7. There are 15 residues in the CDR3. The germline gives CDR1 SGHTA, CDR2 FQGNSA. The CDR3 coding sequence is TGTGCCAGCAGCCTAGGACAGGGGGCTTTATACGAGCAGTACTTC. Amino acids: CASSLGQGALYEQYF. Full variable domain (rest looked up from reference TRBV7-2 and TRBJ2-7): GAGVSQSPSNKVTEKGKDVELRCDPISGHTALYWYRQSLGQGLEFLIYFQGNSAPDKSGLPSDRFSAERTGGSVSTLTIQRTQQEDSAVYLCASSLGQGALYEQYFGPGTRLTVT.

This chain links TRBV4-1 with TRBJ2-3, with a tentative D call TRBD2 (6 bases). The germline CDR1 and CDR2 sequences are MGHRA and YSYEKL. The CDR3 runs 16 residues. V was clipped by 4 bases and J by 1 base, with 15 bases between them. CDR3 region: CASSLTSSLGTDTQYF. The CDR3 region has the DNA TGCGCCAGCAGCCTGACTAGTTCTCTCGGCACAGATACGCAGTATTTT.

The chain recombines TRBV7-9 with TRBJ1-2, with 9 positions matching TRBD1. Per germline, CDR1 SEHNR and CDR2 FQNEAQ (reference sequence). The ends lost 2 bases at V and 4 bases at J; junction bases unmatched: 5. The CDR3 has 15 amino acids. The CDR3 loop reads CASSLLDRGVYGYTF. DNA of the CDR3: TGTGCCAGCAGCTTATTGGACAGGGGAGTCTATGGCTACACCTTC.

V usage is TRBV21-1 and J usage is TRBJ1-5; the table's D gene call, TRBD1, was not cross checked with the DNA. TRBV21-1 counts as a pseudogene. The CDR3 extends over 19 amino acids. In nucleotides, the CDR3 is TGTGCCAGCAGCAAATCTAAGACAGGGGACCATATAAGCAATCAGCCCCAGCATTTT. Its protein product is CASSKSKTGDHISNQPQHF.

This chain connects TRBV7-9 to TRBJ1-2, with 10 bases matching TRBD1. The trim removed 5 bases at V and 8 bases at J, leaving 5 bases unmatched. Germline CDR1 is SEHNR and CDR2 is FQNEAQ (reference sequence). The CDR3 contains 13 residues. This chain's CDR3 is CASSPGTGEGYTF. The CDR3 DNA reads as TGTGCCAGCAGCCCCGGGACAGGGGAAGGCTACACCTTC. Full variable domain (remainder filled in from reference TRBV7-9 and TRBJ1-2): DTGVSQNPRHKITKRGQNVTFRCDPISEHNRLYWYRQTLGQGPEFLTYFQNEAQLEKSRLLSDRFSAERPKGSFSTLEIQRTEQGDSAMYLCASSPGTGEGYTFGSGTRLTVV.

The V and J genes are TRBV19 and TRBJ1-2, with TRBD1 identical over 9 bases. Germline V lookup: CDR1 LNHDA, CDR2 SQIVND (reference sequence). The CDR3 covers 15 residues. The ends lost 5 bases at V and 2 bases at J; junction bases unmatched: 6. The CDR3 coding sequence is TGTGCCAGTAGTGTCGCGGGACAGGGCAACTATGGCTACACCTTC. Translating gives CASSVAGQGNYGYTF. Full variable domain (rest looked up from reference TRBV19 and TRBJ1-2): DGGITQSPKYLFRKEGQNVTLSCEQNLNHDAMYWYRQDPGQGLRLIYYSQIVNDFQKGDIAEGYSVSREKKESFPLTVTSAQKNPTAFYLCASSVAGQGNYGYTFGSGTRLTVV.

This chain uses TRBV19 with TRBJ2-6; 12 positions match TRBD1. Losses at the gene ends were 10 bases for V and 6 bases for J; bases not matched to a gene: 13. The CDR3 loop spans 17 amino acids. Germline CDR1 reads LNHDA; CDR2 reads SQIVND (reference sequence). The CDR3 DNA reads as TGTGCCACCAACCGGGGGACAGGGGGCCCTAAGGCCAACGTCCTGACTTTC. The encoded protein is CATNRGTGGPKANVLTF.

The V gene is TRBV25-1, the J gene TRBJ1-1; maybe TRBD1 (5 bases). CDR3 length: 16 residues. V lost 3 bases to trimming and J lost 4 bases, with 18 bases between them. Germline lookup yields CDR1 MGHDK and CDR2 SYGVNS. The CDR3 loop reads CASSDTRGQGSTEAFF. The CDR3 DNA reads as TGTGCCAGCAGTGATACCCGAGGACAAGGGAGCACTGAAGCTTTCTTT.

J is TRBJ2-3 and V is TRBV4-2; 8 bases align to TRBD1. The CDR3 has 15 amino acids. Germline CDR1 and CDR2: LGHNA and YNFKEQ. V dropped 2 bases and J dropped 1; count of bases not matched to a gene: 2. CDR3 bases: TGTGCCAGCAGCCAACAGACAGGGGGCACAGATACGCAGTATTTT. It translates to CASSQQTGGTDTQYF.

This clone was counted between two and nine times. The chain uses TRBV10-3 and TRBJ2-7; 8 bases match TRBD1. J lost 5 bases, V lost 7 bases, and 4 bases had no gene match. This CDR3 is 12 amino acids long. From germline, CDR1 is ENHRY and CDR2 SYGVKD. The CDR3 spells CAIKDRDNEQYF. CDR3 bases: TGTGCCATCAAGGACAGGGACAACGAGCAGTACTTC.

The chain carries TRBV2 and TRBJ1-1; weak D call: TRBD1 (5 bases). V was pared by 3 bases and J by 13 bases, with 18 bases between. The CDR3 is made up of 13 amino acids. The germline gives CDR1 SNHLY, CDR2 FYNNEI. CDR3: CASSDAFRQGGFF. The CDR3 DNA follows: TGTGCCAGCAGTGATGCTTTTCGGCAGGGCGGTTTCTTT.

J is TRBJ1-1 and V is TRBV5-1; 11 nucleotides align to TRBD1. CDR1 and CDR2 from the germline V gene are SGHRS and YFSETQ. The CDR3 has 15 amino acids. J gave up 5 bases and V 3 bases, and 6 bases lay outside the gene matches. CDR3 in DNA: TGCGCCAGCAGCTCGGACAGGGGGCCTTTTACTGAAGCTTTCTTT. It encodes CASSSDRGPFTEAFF.

The chain links TRBV21-1 to TRBJ2-7; the DNA was not compared with TRBD2, the D call given in the table. TRBV21-1 is a pseudogene locus. The CDR3 length is 16 residues. The CDR3 loop is CATPVEIAGDSYEQYF. CDR3 coding DNA: TGTGCCACCCCCGTCGAAATAGCGGGGGACTCCTACGAGCAGTACTTC.